The clone carrying this TCR beta chain was seen more than once but under ten times. The data belong to a study of shared clonotypes between healthy human individuals. Assay used: immunoSEQ multiplex PCR; TCRdb lists only in-frame clones, some missing. The sample has 450,000 to 500,000 clones; 81% are singletons. V was trimmed by 2 bases and J by 5 bases, leaving 18 bases between them. The CDR3 is 17 residues long. Germline loops: CDR1 LNHDA, CDR2 SQIVND (reference sequence). The receptor's source is a middle-aged woman in good health. Some clones in this sample may be carry-over from other donors' samples. Sequenced sample: PBMCs. This rearrangement joins TRBV19 to TRBJ2-2, with D tentatively TRBD1 (6 bases). The CDR3 is CASSIYGTLGFTGELFF. Here the CDR3 DNA reads TGTGCCAGTAGTATATATGGGACACTGGGTTTTACCGGGGAGCTGTTTTTT.